This T cell receptor beta chain originates from a study of immune evolution from preneoplasia to lung adenocarcinoma. Germline-derived CDR1 and CDR2 are SEHNR and FQNEAQ (reference sequence). The CDR3 runs to 13 residues. V dropped 5 bases and J dropped 4 bases, with 11 bases sitting between them. The table came from immunoSEQ multiplex PCR; TCRdb's copy has only in-frame clones and leaves some out. The sample shows fewer than 8,000 clones, about 83% of them seen only once. The source of this sequence is a person aged 70 to 80 with lung adenocarcinoma. The chain combines TRBV7-9 with TRBJ1-2, with D unresolved. The sequencing input was FFPE minimally invasive lung adenocarcinoma tissue. CDR3 nucleotides: TGTGCCAGCAGCCCCGGCCCGTTCTATGGCTACACCTTC. Its protein is CASSPGPFYGYTF.